A single sample gave rise to the 19 T cell receptor beta chains below, sequenced in a study of T cell responses to AZD1222 COVID-19 vaccine. Method: immunoSEQ multiplex PCR; TCRdb's copy keeps in-frame clones and lacks some. The sample includes 68,000 or so clones, 80% to 85% seen only once; the top ten take about 12%. Sequencing used peripheral blood, obtained on day 0 of AZD1222 vaccination. Source of these receptors: an adult in good health.

The gene calls are TRBV29-1 and TRBJ1-2; no clear D gene. The germline CDR1 and CDR2 sequences are SQVTM and ANQGSEA. The CDR3 runs 12 residues. V was shortened by 3 bases and J by 3 bases, with 8 bases between the two germline ends. In nucleotides, the CDR3 is TGCAGCGTTGATGACGGGTACTATGGCTACACCTTC. This sequence encodes CSVDDGYYGYTF.

The chain couples TRBV27 to TRBJ2-5; possible D gene TRBD2, 6 bases. This CDR3 spans 12 amino acids. With 6 bases removed from V and 5 bases from J, the gap between germline ends came to 10 bases. Germline V CDR1 and CDR2: MNHEY, SMNVEV (reference sequence). CDR3 amino acids: CASRQGLETQYF. CDR3 nucleotide sequence: TGTGCCAGCAGGCAGGGACTCGAGACCCAGTACTTC.

The V gene is TRBV4-3, the J gene TRBJ1-3; D not resolved. The CDR3 spans 14 residues. V lost 6 bases and J 0 bases, leaving 9 bases between the germline ends. Germline-derived CDR1 and CDR2 are LGHNA and YSLEER. The DNA for the CDR3 is TGCGCCAGCAGTTCAGGATACTCTGGAAACACCATATATTTT. Amino acids: CASSSGYSGNTIYF.

This clone was detected only a few times. The rearrangement links TRBV12-5 to TRBJ2-5; tentative D call: TRBD2 (5 bases). V lost 3 bases to trimming and J lost 1 base, with 15 bases between them. Germline CDR1 is LGHNT and CDR2 is FRNRAP. This CDR3 has 16 amino acids. The CDR3 DNA follows: TGTGCTAGTGGTTTAGCAACCGGGAATCTCCAAGAGACCCAGTACTTC. Its translation is CASGLATGNLQETQYF. The variable domain in full, completed from reference TRBV12-5 and TRBJ2-5, reads DARVTQTPRHKVTEMGQEVTMRCQPILGHNTVFWYRQTMMQGLELLAYFRNRAPLDDSGMPKDRFSAEMPDATLATLKIQPSEPRDSAVYFCASGLATGNLQETQYFGPGTRLLVL.

The chain uses TRBV5-6 and TRBJ2-7, with D unresolved. This CDR3 region has 12 residues. V was trimmed by 5 bases and J by 6 bases, leaving 12 bases between them. Germline CDR1 SGHDT, CDR2 YYEEEE. CDR3 sequence (DNA): TGTGCCAGCAGTTACAATATGGGCGAGCAGTACTTC. Translating it yields CASSYNMGEQYF.

At least ten counts were recorded for this clone. This chain uses TRBV19 with TRBJ2-2; the D is unclear. Trimming took 5 bases from V and 3 from J, leaving 25 bases between them. CDR3 size: 19 residues. Germline V gives CDR1 LNHDA, CDR2 SQIVND (reference sequence). Here the CDR3 DNA reads TGTGCCAGTAGTTCCCGTGTAGTTCCGACGCGACGGCACACCGGGGAGCTGTTTTTT. Its translation: CASSSRVVPTRRHTGELFF.

The rearrangement uses TRBV6-2 or TRBV6-3 and TRBJ2-1; D is possibly TRBD1 or TRBD2 (5 bases each). V was pared by 5 bases and J by 4 bases, with 27 bases between. From germline, CDR1 is MNHEY and CDR2 SVGEGT. There are 19 residues in the CDR3. The CDR3 reads CASSANLGRGRLSYNEQFF. CDR3 sequence (DNA): TGTGCCAGCAGTGCAAACTTGGGTAGGGGACGACTCAGTTACAATGAGCAGTTCTTC.

This clone is medium-sized (0.01 to 0.1%) within its sample. V is TRBV12-5 and J is TRBJ2-2; D not resolved. This CDR3 region has 12 residues. The germline CDR1 and CDR2 sequences are LGHNT and FRNRAP. Between the trimmed V and J ends, which lost 3 bases and 4 bases, there was a span of 3 bases. CDR3 residues: CASGLGTGELFF. In DNA, the CDR3 is TGTGCTAGTGGTTTAGGCACCGGGGAGCTGTTTTTT.

The chain employs TRBV6-1 and TRBJ1-6, with D possibly matching TRBD1 (5 bases). The CDR3 is made up of 16 amino acids. Germline lookup yields CDR1 MNHNS and CDR2 SASEGT. Deletions cut 2 bases from V and 9 bases from J, with 17 bases between. Here the CDR3 DNA reads TGTGCCAGCAGTGAACGGGGGAGAGCCCCTAGTTCACCCCTCCACTTT. This encodes CASSERGRAPSSPLHF.

The chain joins TRBV18 to TRBJ2-1, with a possible D match to TRBD1 (6 bases). CDR1 and CDR2 from the germline V gene are KGHSH and LQKENI. Trimming pared 4 bases from V and 7 bases from J, leaving 8 bases between. This CDR3 spans 12 amino acids. The CDR3 protein is CASSRTENEQFF. The DNA of the CDR3 is TGTGCCAGCTCACGGACAGAGAATGAGCAGTTCTTC. Full variable domain (rest looked up from reference TRBV18 and TRBJ2-1): NAGVMQNPRHLVRRRGQEARLRCSPMKGHSHVYWYRQLPEEGLKFMVYLQKENIIDESGMPKERFSAEFPKEGPSILRIQQVVRGDSAAYFCASSRTENEQFFGPGTRLTVL.

V is TRBV18 and J is TRBJ1-2, with D possibly TRBD1 on 5 matching bases. V lost 2 bases and J 4 bases, leaving 17 bases between the germline ends. Germline V lookup: CDR1 KGHSH, CDR2 LQKENI. This CDR3 is 16 amino acids long. CDR3 sequence (DNA): TGTGCCAGCTCACCAGCTCCCTTCGGCGGGGCCTATGGCTACACCTTC. It translates to CASSPAPFGGAYGYTF.

The V gene is TRBV5-1, the J gene TRBJ1-3; D uncertain. This CDR3 is built from 17 residues. Between the trimmed V and J ends, which lost 0 bases and 0 bases, there was a span of 13 bases. In germline, CDR1 is SGHRS, CDR2 YFSETQ. The CDR3, as DNA: TGCGCCAGCAGCTTGGGTGGCGGAGGGATCTCTGGAAACACCATATATTTT. It yields the protein CASSLGGGGISGNTIYF. The entire variable domain, with the rest obtained from reference TRBV5-1 and TRBJ1-3, is as follows: KAGVTQTPRYLIKTRGQQVTLSCSPISGHRSVSWYQQTPGQGLQFLFEYFSETQRNKGNFPGRFSGRQFSNSRSEMNVSTLELGDSALYLCASSLGGGGISGNTIYFGEGSWLTVV.

The DNA of the CDR3 is TGTGCCAGCAGCTTGAGTACTCAGGGGTGGTGGGGCTACACCTTC. Translating it yields CASSLSTQGWWGYTF. This chain joins TRBV7-9 and TRBJ1-2; TRBD1 is a possible D gene (6 bases). Deletions cut 3 bases from V and 8 bases from J, with 19 bases between. CDR3 length: 15 residues. Germline V lookup: CDR1 SEHNR, CDR2 FQNEAQ (reference sequence).

This rearrangement joins TRBV5-4 to TRBJ2-3, with a weak D call TRBD2 (6 bases). Germline values: CDR1 SGHNT, CDR2 YYREEE (reference sequence). Trimming removed 1 base from V and 2 bases from J, with 11 bases in between. CDR3 size: 15 residues. The CDR3 reads CASSLSSGVTDTQYF. DNA of the CDR3: TGTGCCAGCAGCTTGTCATCGGGGGTCACAGATACGCAGTATTTT.

The V gene is TRBV19, the J gene TRBJ1-1; TRBD1 might be the D (5 bases). The V end was cut by 5 bases, the J end by 1 base, with 14 bases between. The CDR3 totals 15 residues. Germline V gene sequence: CDR1 LNHDA, CDR2 SQIVND (reference sequence). CDR3 DNA sequence: TGTGCCAGTAGTCCAGGGCTCAGGGCGAACACTGAAGCTTTCTTT. Its protein product is CASSPGLRANTEAFF.

This clone was seen a few times. The chain recombines TRBV20-1 with TRBJ2-5; the D is unclear. The CDR3 covers 12 residues. V was cut by 3 bases and J by 5 bases, with 10 bases left in between. Germline loops: CDR1 DFQATT, CDR2 SNEGSKA (reference sequence). This CDR3 is CSASFGRETQYF. CDR3 nucleotides: TGCAGTGCTAGTTTTGGTCGGGAGACCCAGTACTTC.

This chain links TRBV14 with TRBJ2-3; D ambiguous. Trimming shortened V by 4 bases and J by 0 bases, and 11 bases separated the two germline ends. The V gene's germline CDR1 is SGHDN and CDR2 FVKESK. The CDR3 has 15 amino acids. CDR3 in amino acids: CASSLQLASTDTQYF. The CDR3 nucleotides are TGTGCCAGCAGCCTTCAGCTGGCTAGCACAGATACGCAGTATTTT.

The gene calls are TRBV28 and TRBJ1-1; no definite D call. The CDR3 is 15 amino acids. V lost 3 bases, J lost 6 bases, and 17 bases lay in between. Germline values: CDR1 MDHEN, CDR2 SYDVKM. As DNA, the CDR3 is TGTGCCAGCAGTTTTTATGGTTTCAATATGCCTGAAGCTTTCTTT. It yields the protein CASSFYGFNMPEAFF.

The chain couples TRBV7-2 to TRBJ2-5, with D possibly being TRBD1 (5 bases). The ends were cut back, 2 bases at V and 0 bases at J, with 7 bases in the middle. The CDR3 is 14 amino acids. Germline CDR1 is SGHTA and CDR2 is FQGNSA. The CDR3: CASSLSRDQETQYF. CDR3 DNA sequence: TGTGCCAGCAGCTTAAGCAGGGACCAAGAGACCCAGTACTTC.